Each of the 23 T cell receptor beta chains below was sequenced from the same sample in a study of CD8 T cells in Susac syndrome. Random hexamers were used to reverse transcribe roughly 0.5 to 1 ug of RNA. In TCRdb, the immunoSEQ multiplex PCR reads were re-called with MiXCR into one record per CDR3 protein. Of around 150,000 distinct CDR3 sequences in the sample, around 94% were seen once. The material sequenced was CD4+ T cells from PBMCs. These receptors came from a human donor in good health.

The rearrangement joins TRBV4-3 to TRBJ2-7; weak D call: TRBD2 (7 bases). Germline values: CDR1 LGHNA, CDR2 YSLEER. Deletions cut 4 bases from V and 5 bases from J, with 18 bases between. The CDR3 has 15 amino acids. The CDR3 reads CASSLTAGQGNEQYF. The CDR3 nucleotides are TGCGCCAGCAGCCTCACAGCGGGGCAGGGGAACGAGCAGTACTTC.

The CDR3 coding sequence is TGTGCCAGCAGCCAGTCGCTGGGCTCCTACAATGAGCAGTTCTTC. It specifies CASSQSLGSYNEQFF. The chain is built from TRBV7-3 and TRBJ2-1; D remains ambiguous. The CDR3 has 15 amino acids. Trimming took 5 bases from V and 0 from J, leaving 11 bases between them. Germline V gene lookup returns CDR1 SGHTA and CDR2 FQGTGA.

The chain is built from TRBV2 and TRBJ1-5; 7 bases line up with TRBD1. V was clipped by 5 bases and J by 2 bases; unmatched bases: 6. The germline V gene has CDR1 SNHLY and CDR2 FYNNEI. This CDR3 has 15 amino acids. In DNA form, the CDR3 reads TGTGCCAGCAGTAAGGAAGGACAGGGCAATCAGCCCCAGCATTTT. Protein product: CASSKEGQGNQPQHF.

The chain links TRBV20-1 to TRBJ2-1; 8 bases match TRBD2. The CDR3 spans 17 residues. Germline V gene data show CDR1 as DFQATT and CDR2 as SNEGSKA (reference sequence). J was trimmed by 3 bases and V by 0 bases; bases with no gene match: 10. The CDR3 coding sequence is TGCAGTGCTAGAGATGGGGGAGCGGGGGCCGTCTACAATGAGCAGTTCTTC. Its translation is CSARDGGAGAVYNEQFF.

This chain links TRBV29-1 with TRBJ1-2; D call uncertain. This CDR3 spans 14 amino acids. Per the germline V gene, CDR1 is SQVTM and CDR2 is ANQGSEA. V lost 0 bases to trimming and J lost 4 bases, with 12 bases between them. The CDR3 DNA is TGCAGCGTTGAAGACGCTCCGTCTTCCTATGGCTACACCTTC. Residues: CSVEDAPSSYGYTF.

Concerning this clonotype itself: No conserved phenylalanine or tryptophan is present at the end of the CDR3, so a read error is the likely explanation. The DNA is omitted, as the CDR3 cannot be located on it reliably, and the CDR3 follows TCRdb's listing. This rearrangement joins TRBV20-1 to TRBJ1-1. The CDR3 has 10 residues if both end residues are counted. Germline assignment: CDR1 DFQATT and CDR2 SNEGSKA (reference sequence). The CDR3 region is CSARGDSLSV.

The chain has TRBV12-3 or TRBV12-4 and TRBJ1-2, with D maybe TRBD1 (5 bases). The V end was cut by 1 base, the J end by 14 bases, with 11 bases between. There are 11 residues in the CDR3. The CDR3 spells CASSLDGGVTF. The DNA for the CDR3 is TGTGCCAGCAGTTTAGATGGAGGGGTGACCTTC.

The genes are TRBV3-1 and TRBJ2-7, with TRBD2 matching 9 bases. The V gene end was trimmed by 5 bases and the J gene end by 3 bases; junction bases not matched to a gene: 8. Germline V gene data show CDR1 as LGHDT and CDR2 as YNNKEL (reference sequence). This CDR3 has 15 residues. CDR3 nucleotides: TGTGCCAGCAGCAAGCTAGCGGGGACGGGCTACGAGCAGTACTTC. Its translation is CASSKLAGTGYEQYF.

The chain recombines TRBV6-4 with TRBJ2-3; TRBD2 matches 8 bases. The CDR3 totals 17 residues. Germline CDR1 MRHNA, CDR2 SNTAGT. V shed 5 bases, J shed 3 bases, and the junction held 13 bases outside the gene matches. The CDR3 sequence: CASSQNIAGMATDTQYF. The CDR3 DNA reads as TGTGCCAGCAGTCAGAATATAGCGGGGATGGCGACAGATACGCAGTATTTT.

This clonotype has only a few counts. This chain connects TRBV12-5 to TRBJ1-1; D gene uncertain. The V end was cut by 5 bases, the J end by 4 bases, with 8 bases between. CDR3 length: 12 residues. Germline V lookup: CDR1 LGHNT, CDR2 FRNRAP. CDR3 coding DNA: TGTGCTAGTGGTAGAGAGGGCACTGAAGCTTTCTTT. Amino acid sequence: CASGREGTEAFF. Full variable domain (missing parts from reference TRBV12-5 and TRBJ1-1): DARVTQTPRHKVTEMGQEVTMRCQPILGHNTVFWYRQTMMQGLELLAYFRNRAPLDDSGMPKDRFSAEMPDATLATLKIQPSEPRDSAVYFCASGREGTEAFFGQGTRLTVV.

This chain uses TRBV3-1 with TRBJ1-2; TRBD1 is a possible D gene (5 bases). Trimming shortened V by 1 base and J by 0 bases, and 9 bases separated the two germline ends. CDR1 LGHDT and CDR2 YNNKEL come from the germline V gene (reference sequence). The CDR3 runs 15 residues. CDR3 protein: CASSQGGEPNYGYTF. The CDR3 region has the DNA TGTGCCAGCAGCCAAGGAGGGGAACCTAACTATGGCTACACCTTC.

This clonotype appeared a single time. CDR3 in amino acids: CASSLGAQGNYGYTF. The CDR3 bases are TGTGCCAGCAGCTTAGGGGCGCAGGGGAACTATGGCTACACCTTC. This chain connects TRBV7-2 to TRBJ1-2, with D tentatively TRBD1 (6 bases). Germline V gene data show CDR1 as SGHTA and CDR2 as FQGNSA. CDR3 length equals 15 residues. V lost 1 base to trimming and J lost 2 bases, with 11 bases between them. Full variable domain (rest looked up from reference TRBV7-2 and TRBJ1-2): GAGVSQSPSNKVTEKGKDVELRCDPISGHTALYWYRQSLGQGLEFLIYFQGNSAPDKSGLPSDRFSAERTGGSVSTLTIQRTQQEDSAVYLCASSLGAQGNYGYTFGSGTRLTVV.

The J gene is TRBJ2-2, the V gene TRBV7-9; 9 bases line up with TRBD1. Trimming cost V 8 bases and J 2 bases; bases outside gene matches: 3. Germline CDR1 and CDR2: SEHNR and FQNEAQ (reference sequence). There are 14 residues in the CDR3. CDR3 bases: TGTGCCAGCGGGACAGGGATAAACACCGGGGAGCTGTTTTTT. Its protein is CASGTGINTGELFF.

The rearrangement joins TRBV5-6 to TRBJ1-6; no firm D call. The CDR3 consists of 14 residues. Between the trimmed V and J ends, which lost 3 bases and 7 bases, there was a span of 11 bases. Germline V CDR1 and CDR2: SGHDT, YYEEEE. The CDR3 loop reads CASSSPADNSPLHF. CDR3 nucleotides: TGTGCCAGCAGCTCCCCCGCTGACAATTCACCCCTCCACTTT.

CDR3 region: CSVEGAGNGYTF. The CDR3 DNA reads TGCAGCGTTGAAGGAGCGGGGAATGGCTACACCTTC. The gene calls are TRBV29-1 and TRBJ1-2; D remains ambiguous. Per the germline V gene, CDR1 is SQVTM and CDR2 is ANQGSEA. With 1 base removed from V and 6 bases from J, the gap between germline ends came to 9 bases. The CDR3 totals 12 residues.

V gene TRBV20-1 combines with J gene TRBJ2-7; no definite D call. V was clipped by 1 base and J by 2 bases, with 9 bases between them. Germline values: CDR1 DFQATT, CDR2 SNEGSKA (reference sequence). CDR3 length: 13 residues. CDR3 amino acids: CSARGQGTYEQYF. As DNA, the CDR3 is TGCAGTGCTAGAGGACAAGGGACCTACGAGCAGTACTTC.

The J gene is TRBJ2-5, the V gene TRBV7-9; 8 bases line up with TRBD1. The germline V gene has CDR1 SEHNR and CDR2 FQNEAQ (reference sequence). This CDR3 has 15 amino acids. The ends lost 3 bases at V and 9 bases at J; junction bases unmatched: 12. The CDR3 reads CASSFDSPIQGAQYF. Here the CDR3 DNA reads TGTGCCAGCAGCTTCGACAGCCCCATACAGGGGGCCCAGTACTTC. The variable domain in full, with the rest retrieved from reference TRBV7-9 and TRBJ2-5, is DTGVSQNPRHKITKRGQNVTFRCDPISEHNRLYWYRQTLGQGPEFLTYFQNEAQLEKSRLLSDRFSAERPKGSFSTLEIQRTEQGDSAMYLCASSFDSPIQGAQYFGPGTRLLVL.

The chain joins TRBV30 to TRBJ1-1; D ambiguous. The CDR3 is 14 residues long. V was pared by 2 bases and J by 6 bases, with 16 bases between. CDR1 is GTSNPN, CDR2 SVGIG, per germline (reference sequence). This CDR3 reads CAWSPVQFGAEAFF. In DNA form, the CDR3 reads TGTGCCTGGAGTCCCGTCCAGTTTGGTGCTGAAGCTTTCTTT.

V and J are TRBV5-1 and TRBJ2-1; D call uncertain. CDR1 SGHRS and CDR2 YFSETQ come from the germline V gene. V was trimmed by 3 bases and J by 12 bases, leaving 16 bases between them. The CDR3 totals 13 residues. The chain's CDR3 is CASSSQSDTRQFF. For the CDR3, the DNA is TGCGCCAGCAGCTCCCAGTCCGACACTCGGCAGTTCTTC.

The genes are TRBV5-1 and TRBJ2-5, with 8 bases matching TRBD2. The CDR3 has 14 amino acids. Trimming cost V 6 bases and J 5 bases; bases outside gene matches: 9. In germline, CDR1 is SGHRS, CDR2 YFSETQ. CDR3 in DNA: TGCGCCAGCACCTCGGGGACTAGTGGGGAGACCCAGTACTTC. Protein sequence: CASTSGTSGETQYF.

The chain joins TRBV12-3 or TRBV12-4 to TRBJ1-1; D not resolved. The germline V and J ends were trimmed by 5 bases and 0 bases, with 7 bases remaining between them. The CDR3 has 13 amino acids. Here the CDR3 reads CASSALMNTEAFF. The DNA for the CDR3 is TGTGCCAGCAGTGCGCTCATGAACACTGAAGCTTTCTTT.

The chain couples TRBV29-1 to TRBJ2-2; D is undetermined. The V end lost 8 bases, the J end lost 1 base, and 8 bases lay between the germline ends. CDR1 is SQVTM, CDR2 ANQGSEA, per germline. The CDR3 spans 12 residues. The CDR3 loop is CSLRGNTGELFF. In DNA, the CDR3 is TGCAGCTTGAGAGGGAACACCGGGGAGCTGTTTTTT.

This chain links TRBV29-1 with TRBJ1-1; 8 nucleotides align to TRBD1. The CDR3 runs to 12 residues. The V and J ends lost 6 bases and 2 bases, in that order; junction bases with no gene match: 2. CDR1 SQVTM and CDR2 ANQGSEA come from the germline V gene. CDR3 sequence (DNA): TGCAGCGTGGACAGGGCTAACACTGAAGCTTTCTTT. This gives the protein CSVDRANTEAFF.